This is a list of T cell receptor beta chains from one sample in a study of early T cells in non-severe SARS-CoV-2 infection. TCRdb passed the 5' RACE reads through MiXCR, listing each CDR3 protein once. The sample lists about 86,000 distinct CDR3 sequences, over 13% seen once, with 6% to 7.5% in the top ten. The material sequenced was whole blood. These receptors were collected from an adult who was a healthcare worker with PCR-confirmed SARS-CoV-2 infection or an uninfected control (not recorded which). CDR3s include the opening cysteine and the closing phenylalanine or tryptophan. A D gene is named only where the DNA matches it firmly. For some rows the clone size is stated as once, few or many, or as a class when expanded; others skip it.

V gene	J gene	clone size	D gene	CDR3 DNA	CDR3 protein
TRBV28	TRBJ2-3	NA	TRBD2	TGTGCCAGCAGTTTTCAACTAGCGGAGAGCACAGATACGCAGTATTTT	CASSFQLAESTDTQYF
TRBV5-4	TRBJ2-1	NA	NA	TGTGCCAGCAGCTTATCGCGGGCTAGCTCCTACAATGAGCAGTTCTTC	CASSLSRASSYNEQFF
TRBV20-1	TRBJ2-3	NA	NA	TGCAGTGCTAGGCTTTGGGGAGATACGCAGTATTTT	CSARLWGDTQYF
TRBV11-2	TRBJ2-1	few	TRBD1	TGTGCCAGCACCCCGTACCGGGACAGGGTCTTCAATGAGCAGTTCTTC	CASTPYRDRVFNEQFF
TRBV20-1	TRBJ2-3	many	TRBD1	TGCAGTGCTTGGCTGGACAGGGGATCCGATACGCAGTATTTT	CSAWLDRGSDTQYF
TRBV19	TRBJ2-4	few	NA	TGTGCCAGTAGTATTGGTAACATTCAGTACTTC	CASSIGNIQYF
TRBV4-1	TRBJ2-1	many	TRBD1	TGCGCCAGCAGCCCACAGGGACAGGGGAGGGATGAGCAGTTCTTC	CASSPQGQGRDEQFF
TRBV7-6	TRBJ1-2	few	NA	TGTGCCAGCAGCTTACGCCCCTCCGACGGAGACTATGGCTACACCTTC	CASSLRPSDGDYGYTF
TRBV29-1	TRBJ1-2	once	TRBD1	TGCAGCGCACCGGGGACAGATAAAGCTGGCTACACCTTC	CSAPGTDKAGYTF
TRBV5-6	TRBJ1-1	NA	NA	TGTGCCAGCAGCTACGGGACGGCAGTATTGAACACTGAAGCTTTCTTT	CASSYGTAVLNTEAFF
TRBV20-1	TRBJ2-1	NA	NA	TGCAGTGCTAGAGTAGCGTACTACAATGAGCAGTTCTTC	CSARVAYYNEQFF
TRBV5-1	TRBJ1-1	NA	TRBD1	TGCGCCAGCAGCGTATTGACAGGGGACACTGAAGCTTTCTTT	CASSVLTGDTEAFF
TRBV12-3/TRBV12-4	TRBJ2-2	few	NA	TGTGCCAGCAGCTCAAACTCCGGGGAGCTGTTTTTT	CASSSNSGELFF
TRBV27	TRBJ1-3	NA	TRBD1	TGTGCCAGCAGTTCGACAGGGAGCTCTGGAAACACCATATATTTT	CASSSTGSSGNTIYF
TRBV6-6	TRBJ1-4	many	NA	TGTGCCAGCAGCCTCCCACGAGTCACAACTAATGAAAAACTGTTTTTT	CASSLPRVTTNEKLFF
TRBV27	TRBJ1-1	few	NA	TGTGCCAGCAGTTTATCCGGCGGTTGGGACTCTGAAGCTTTCTTT	CASSLSGGWDSEAFF
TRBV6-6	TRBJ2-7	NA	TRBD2	TGTGCCAGCAGTTACTCGGCGGGAGGGACCTACGAGCAGTACTTC	CASSYSAGGTYEQYF
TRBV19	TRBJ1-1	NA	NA	TGTGCCAGCGAGGGGCAGCCAAACACTGAAGCTTTCTTT	CASEGQPNTEAFF
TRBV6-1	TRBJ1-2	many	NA	TGTGCCAGCAGTGGGCGGGACGGGCGCTATGGCTACACCTTC	CASSGRDGRYGYTF
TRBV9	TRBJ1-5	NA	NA	TGTGCCAGCAGCGTAGAGAGGGGCCTAAGCAATCAGCCCCAGCATTTT	CASSVERGLSNQPQHF
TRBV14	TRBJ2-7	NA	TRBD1	TGTGCCAGCAGCCAAGAAAACAGGGGGCCCTTATACGAGCAGTACTTC	CASSQENRGPLYEQYF
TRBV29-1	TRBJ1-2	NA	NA	TGCAGCGCTTTATTCCCAGGGTTGAACTATGGCTACACCTTC	CSALFPGLNYGYTF
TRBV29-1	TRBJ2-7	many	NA	TGCAGCGCTCGGAACGGGGACTCCTACGAGCAGTACTTC	CSARNGDSYEQYF
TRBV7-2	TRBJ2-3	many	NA	TGTGCCAGCAGCCCGCGAACAAGGGATACGCAGTATTTT	CASSPRTRDTQYF
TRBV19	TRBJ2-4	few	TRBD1	TGTGCCAGTAGTGCCCGGGACAGGGGATCAATTCAGTACTTC	CASSARDRGSIQYF
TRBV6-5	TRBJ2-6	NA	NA	TGTGCCAGCAGTTACTCCCCTCCAGGACCTGGGGCCAACGTCCTGACTTTC	CASSYSPPGPGANVLTF
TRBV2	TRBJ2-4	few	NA	TGTGCCAGCAGACTAGGATTAGGCCTCGAGGCCAAAAACATTCAGTACTTC	CASRLGLGLEAKNIQYF
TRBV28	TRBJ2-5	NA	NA	TGTGCCAGCAGCTCGACAGTACAAGAGACCCAGTACTTC	CASSSTVQETQYF
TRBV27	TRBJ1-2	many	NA	TGTGCCAGCAGTTTCCCTCCCAGAGGAGCCAAACGAATTAACTATGGCTACACCTTC	CASSFPPRGAKRINYGYTF
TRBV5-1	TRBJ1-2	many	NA	TGCGCCAGCAGCTTATTCACGGGACACGGAGGCTACACCTTC	CASSLFTGHGGYTF
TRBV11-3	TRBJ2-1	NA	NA	TGTGCCAGCAGTGGCGGGCGATACAATGAGCAGTTCTTC	CASSGGRYNEQFF
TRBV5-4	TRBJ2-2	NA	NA	TGTGCCAGCAGCTTGTTGGGACCGCACACCGGGGAGCTGTTTTTT	CASSLLGPHTGELFF
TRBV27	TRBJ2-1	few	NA	TGTGCCAGCAGTTTACTGACTACGGACTACAATGAGCAGTTCTTC	CASSLLTTDYNEQFF
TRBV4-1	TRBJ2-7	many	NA	TGCGCCAGCAGCCGGGGAGCAGGGTTAAATTACGAGCAGTACTTC	CASSRGAGLNYEQYF
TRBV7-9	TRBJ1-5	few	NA	TGTGCCAGCAGCCCCCCGGGGAGCCATCAGCCCCAGCATTTT	CASSPPGSHQPQHF
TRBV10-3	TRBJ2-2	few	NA	TGTGCCATCAGGGGCTCCGGCACCGGGGAGCTGTTTTTT	CAIRGSGTGELFF
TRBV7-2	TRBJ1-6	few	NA	TGTGCCAGCAGCAAAGACCCAGGGCCAGGCTATAATTCACCCCTCCACTTT	CASSKDPGPGYNSPLHF
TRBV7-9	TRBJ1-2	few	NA	TGTGCCAGCAGCTTAGTGGTGAAGTTAGATGGCTACACCTTC	CASSLVVKLDGYTF
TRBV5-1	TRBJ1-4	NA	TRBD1	TGCGCCAGCAGCTTGGAGGGGGCACTTGAAAAACTGTTTTTT	CASSLEGALEKLFF
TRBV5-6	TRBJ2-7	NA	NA	TGTGCCAGCAGTCGGATTGGGGGTACGAGCTACGAGCAGTACTTC	CASSRIGGTSYEQYF
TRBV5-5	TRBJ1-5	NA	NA	TGTGCCAGCAGCTTTGCGGGTAACCAGCCCCAGCATTTT	CASSFAGNQPQHF
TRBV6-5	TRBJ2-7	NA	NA	TGTGCCAGCAGCCGCCTAGCGAAAAGCTCCTACGAGCAGTACTTC	CASSRLAKSSYEQYF
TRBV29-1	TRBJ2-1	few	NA	TGCAGCGTTGAATCGCCTGAGCAGTTCTTC	CSVESPEQFF
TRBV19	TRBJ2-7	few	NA	TGTGCCAGCTCTGATGGCTACGAGCAGTACTTC	CASSDGYEQYF
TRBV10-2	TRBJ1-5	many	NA	TGCGCCAGCACCGAGGACGGATCAACGAATCAGCCCCAGCATTTT	CASTEDGSTNQPQHF
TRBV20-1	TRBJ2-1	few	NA	TGCAGTGCTGCCGCCCGTTTCGCGGAGATCTCCTACAATGAGCAGTTCTTC	CSAAARFAEISYNEQFF
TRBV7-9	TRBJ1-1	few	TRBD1	TGTGCCAGCAGCTTAGGGACAGGGCGAGAGGCTTTCTTT	CASSLGTGREAFF
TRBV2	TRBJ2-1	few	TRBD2	TGTGCCAGCAGGGGGGAGCGGGGTTCCAACAATGAGCAGTTCTTC	CASRGERGSNNEQFF
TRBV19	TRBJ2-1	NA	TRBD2	TGTGCCAGTATGGCGGGAGGGTCCTACAATGAGCAGTTCTTC	CASMAGGSYNEQFF
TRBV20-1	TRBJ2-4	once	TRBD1	TGCAGTGCTAGAGTTAGTAATTCTGGGACAGGGTTTGCCAAAAACATTCAGTACTTC	CSARVSNSGTGFAKNIQYF
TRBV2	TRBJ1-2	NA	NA	TGTGCCAGCAGTGAAATGGAGGGATTCTATGGCTACACCTTC	CASSEMEGFYGYTF
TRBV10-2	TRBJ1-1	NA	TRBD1	TGCGCCAGCTTTGGACAGGGTCGTAACACTGAAGCTTTCTTT	CASFGQGRNTEAFF
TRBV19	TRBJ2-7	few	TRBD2	TGTGCCAGTAGCCCCGGACTAGCGGAGTACGAGCAGTACTTC	CASSPGLAEYEQYF